This TCR beta chain was captured in a study of PD-L1 blockade in urothelial cancer. On the study more broadly: In the mid-2010s, patients got going on atezolizumab, taking 1,200 mg intravenously every 3 weeks. Before enrollment, 0 to 3 chemotherapy regimens had been given to patients. Blood samples had a median of 141,255 T cells.

Each PCR contained spiked-in synthetic TCR analog templates. The method was immunoSEQ multiplex PCR; TCRdb's version includes in-frame clones alone and lacks a portion of them. The data hold about 80,000 clones, with 70% to 90% observed a single time. The CDR3 totals 15 residues. Losses at the gene ends were 4 bases for V and 0 bases for J; bases not matched to a gene: 4. Germline lookup yields CDR1 SGHAT and CDR2 FQNNGV. Stated time point: pretreatment peripheral blood. Only a few counts were recorded for this clone. Here the sequenced sample was PBMCs, taken around atezolizumab (anti-PD-L1) treatment. The TCR sequence derives from a man aged 35 to 55 with urothelial cancer. The rearrangement links TRBV11-2 to TRBJ2-7, with 9 bases aligning to TRBD2. CDR3 DNA sequence: TGTGCCAGCAGCTCCCTAGCGGGGAGCTCCTACGAGCAGTACTTC. Encoded protein: CASSSLAGSSYEQYF. The entire variable domain, with the rest obtained from reference TRBV11-2 and TRBJ2-7, is as follows: EAGVAQSPRYKIIEKRQSVAFWCNPISGHATLYWYQQILGQGPKLLIQFQNNGVVDDSQLPKDRFSAERLKGVDSTLKIQPAKLEDSAVYLCASSSLAGSSYEQYFGPGTRLTVT.